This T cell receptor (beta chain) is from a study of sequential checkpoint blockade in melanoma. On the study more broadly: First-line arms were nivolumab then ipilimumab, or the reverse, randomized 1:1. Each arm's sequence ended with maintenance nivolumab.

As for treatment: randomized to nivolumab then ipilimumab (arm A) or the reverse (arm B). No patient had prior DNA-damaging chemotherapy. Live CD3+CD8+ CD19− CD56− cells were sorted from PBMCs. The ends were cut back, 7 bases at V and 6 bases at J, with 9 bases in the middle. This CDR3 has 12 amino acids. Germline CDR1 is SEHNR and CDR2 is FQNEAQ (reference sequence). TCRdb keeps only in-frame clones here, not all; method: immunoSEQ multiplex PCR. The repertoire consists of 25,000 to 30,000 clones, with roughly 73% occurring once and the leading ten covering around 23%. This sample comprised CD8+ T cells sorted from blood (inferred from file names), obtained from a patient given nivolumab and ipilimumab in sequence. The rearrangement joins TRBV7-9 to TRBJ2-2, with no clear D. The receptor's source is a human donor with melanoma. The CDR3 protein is CASTVTSGELFF. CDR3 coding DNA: TGTGCCAGCACCGTGACATCCGGGGAGCTGTTTTTT.